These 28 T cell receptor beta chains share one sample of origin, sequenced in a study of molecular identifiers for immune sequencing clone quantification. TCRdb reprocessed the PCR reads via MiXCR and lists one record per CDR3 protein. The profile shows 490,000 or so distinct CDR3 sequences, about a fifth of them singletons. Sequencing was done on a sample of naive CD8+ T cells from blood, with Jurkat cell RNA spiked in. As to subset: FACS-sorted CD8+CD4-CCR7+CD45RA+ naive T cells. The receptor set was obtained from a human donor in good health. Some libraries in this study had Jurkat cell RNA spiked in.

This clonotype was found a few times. The chain's CDR3 is CASLPRTGVMETQYF. As DNA, the CDR3 is TGTGCCAGCCTTCCGCGGACAGGGGTGATGGAGACCCAGTACTTC. The rearrangement joins TRBV6-2 or TRBV6-3 to TRBJ2-5, with 9 bases matching TRBD1. Trimming removed 8 bases from V and 5 bases from J; junction bases left unmatched: 12. Germline CDR1 MNHEY, CDR2 SVGEGT. The CDR3 consists of 15 residues.

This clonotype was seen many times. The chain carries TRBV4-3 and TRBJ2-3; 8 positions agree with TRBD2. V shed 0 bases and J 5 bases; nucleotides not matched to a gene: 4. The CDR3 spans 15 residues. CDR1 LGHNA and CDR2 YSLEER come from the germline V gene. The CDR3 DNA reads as TGCGCCAGCAGCCAAGATAGCGGGATCATAGATACGCAGTATTTT. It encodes CASSQDSGIIDTQYF.

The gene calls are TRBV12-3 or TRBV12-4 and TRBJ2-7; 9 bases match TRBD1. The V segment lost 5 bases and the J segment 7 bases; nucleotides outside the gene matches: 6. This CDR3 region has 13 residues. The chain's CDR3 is CASSPGTGREQYF. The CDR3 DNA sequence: TGTGCCAGCAGTCCAGGGACAGGGCGGGAGCAGTACTTC.

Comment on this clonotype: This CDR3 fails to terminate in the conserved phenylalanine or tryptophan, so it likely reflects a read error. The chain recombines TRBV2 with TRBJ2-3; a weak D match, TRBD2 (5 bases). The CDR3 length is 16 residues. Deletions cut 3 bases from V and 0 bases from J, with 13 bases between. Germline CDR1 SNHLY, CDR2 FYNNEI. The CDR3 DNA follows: TGTGCCAGCAGTGACCAAGCGGATATTAGCACAGATACGCAGTATCTT. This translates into CASSDQADISTDTQYL.

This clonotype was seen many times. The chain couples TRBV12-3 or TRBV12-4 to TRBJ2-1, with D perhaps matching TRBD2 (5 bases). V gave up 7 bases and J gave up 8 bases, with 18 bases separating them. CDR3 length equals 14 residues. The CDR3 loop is CASNDGLRLDEQFF. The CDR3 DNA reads TGTGCCAGCAACGACGGACTCCGATTAGATGAGCAGTTCTTC.

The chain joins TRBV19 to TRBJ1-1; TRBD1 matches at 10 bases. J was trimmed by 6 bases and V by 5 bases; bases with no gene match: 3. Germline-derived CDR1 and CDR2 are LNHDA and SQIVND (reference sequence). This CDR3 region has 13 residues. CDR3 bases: TGTGCCAGTAGTTGGACAGGGGGGGCTGAAGCTTTCTTT. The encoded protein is CASSWTGGAEAFF. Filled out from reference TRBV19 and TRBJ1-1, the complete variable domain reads DGGITQSPKYLFRKEGQNVTLSCEQNLNHDAMYWYRQDPGQGLRLIYYSQIVNDFQKGDIAEGYSVSREKKESFPLTVTSAQKNPTAFYLCASSWTGGAEAFFGQGTRLTVV.

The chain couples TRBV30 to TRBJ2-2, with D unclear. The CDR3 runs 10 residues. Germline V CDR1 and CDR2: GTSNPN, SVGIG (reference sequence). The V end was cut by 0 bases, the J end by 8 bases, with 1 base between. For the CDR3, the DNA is TGTGCCTGGAGTGTAGGGGAGCTGTTTTTT. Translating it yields CAWSVGELFF.

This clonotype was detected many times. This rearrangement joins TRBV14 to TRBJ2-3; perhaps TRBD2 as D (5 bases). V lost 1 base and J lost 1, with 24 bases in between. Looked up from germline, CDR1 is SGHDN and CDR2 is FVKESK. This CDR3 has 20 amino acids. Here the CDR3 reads CASSQVGSENSVWGTDTQYF. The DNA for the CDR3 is TGTGCCAGCAGCCAAGTGGGTAGCGAGAACTCGGTTTGGGGCACAGATACGCAGTATTTT.

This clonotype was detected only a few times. In DNA, the CDR3 is TGTGCCAGCAGACATAGCGGGAGTGGACCCTACGAGCAGTACTTC. This sequence encodes CASRHSGSGPYEQYF. The chain joins TRBV7-9 to TRBJ2-7; 9 positions match TRBD2. With 6 bases clipped from V and 2 bases from J, the junction kept 8 bases outside the gene matches. Germline V gene sequence: CDR1 SEHNR, CDR2 FQNEAQ (reference sequence). This CDR3 has 15 amino acids.

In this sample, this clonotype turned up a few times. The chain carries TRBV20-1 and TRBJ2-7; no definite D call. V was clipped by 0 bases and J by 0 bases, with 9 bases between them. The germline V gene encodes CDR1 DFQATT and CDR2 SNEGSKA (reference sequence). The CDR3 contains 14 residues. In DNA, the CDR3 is TGCAGTGCTAGAGATGTACGGTACTCCTACGAGCAGTACTTC. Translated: CSARDVRYSYEQYF.

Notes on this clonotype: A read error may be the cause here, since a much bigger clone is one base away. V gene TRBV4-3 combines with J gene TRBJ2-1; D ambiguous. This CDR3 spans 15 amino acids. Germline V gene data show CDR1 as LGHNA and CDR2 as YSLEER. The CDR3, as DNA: TGCGCCAGCAGCCAAGATGCGTCGAGATTGAATGAGGAGTTCTTC. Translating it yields CASSQDASRLNEEFF.

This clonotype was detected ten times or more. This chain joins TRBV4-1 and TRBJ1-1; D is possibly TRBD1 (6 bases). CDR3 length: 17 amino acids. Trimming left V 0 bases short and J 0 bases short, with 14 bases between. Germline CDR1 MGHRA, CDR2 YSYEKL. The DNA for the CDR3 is TGCGCCAGCAGCCAAGATCGATCTGGGGGGCTGAACACTGAAGCTTTCTTT. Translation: CASSQDRSGGLNTEAFF.

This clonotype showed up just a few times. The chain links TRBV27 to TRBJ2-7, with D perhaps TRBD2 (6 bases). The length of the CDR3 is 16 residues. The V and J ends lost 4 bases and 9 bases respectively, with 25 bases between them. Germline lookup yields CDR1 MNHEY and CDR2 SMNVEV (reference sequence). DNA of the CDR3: TGTGCCAGCAGTTCCCTCAAACCCCGGGCCCTGGGGGGGCAGTACTTC. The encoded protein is CASSSLKPRALGGQYF.

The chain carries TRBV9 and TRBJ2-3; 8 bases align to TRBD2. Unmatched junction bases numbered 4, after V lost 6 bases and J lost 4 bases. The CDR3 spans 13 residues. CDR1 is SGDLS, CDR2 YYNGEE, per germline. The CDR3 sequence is CASTGGAADTQYF. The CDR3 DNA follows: TGTGCCAGCACCGGGGGGGCCGCAGATACGCAGTATTTT.

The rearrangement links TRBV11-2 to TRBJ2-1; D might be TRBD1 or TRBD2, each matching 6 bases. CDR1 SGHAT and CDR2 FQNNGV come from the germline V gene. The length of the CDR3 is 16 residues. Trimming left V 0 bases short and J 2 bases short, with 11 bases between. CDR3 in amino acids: CASSLEGGNPYNEQFF. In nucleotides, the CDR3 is TGTGCCAGCAGCTTAGAAGGGGGGAACCCCTACAATGAGCAGTTCTTC.

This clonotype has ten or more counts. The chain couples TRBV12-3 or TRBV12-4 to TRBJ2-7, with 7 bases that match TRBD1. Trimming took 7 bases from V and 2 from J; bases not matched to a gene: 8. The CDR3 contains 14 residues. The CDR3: CASTSPGQAYEQYF. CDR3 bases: TGTGCCAGCACTTCCCCCGGACAGGCCTACGAGCAGTACTTC.

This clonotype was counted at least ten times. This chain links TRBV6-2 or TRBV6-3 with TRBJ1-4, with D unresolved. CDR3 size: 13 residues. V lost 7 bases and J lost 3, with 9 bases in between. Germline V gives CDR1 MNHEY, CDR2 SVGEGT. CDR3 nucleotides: TGTGCCAGCATGGCGGCGTCTAATGAAAAACTGTTTTTT. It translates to CASMAASNEKLFF.

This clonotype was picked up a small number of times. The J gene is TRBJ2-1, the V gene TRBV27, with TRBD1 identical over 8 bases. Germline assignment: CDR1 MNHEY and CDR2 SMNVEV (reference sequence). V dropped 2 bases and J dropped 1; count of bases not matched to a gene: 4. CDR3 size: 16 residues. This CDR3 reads CASSLMTGVSYNEQFF. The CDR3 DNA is TGTGCCAGCAGTTTAATGACAGGGGTTTCCTACAATGAGCAGTTCTTC.

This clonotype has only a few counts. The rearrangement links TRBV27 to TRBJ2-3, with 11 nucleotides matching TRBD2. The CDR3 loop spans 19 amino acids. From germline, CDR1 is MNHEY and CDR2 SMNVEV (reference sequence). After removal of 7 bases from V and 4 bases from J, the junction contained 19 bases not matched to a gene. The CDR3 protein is CASIPRGSGGAGGADTQYF. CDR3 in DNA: TGTGCCAGCATTCCCCGTGGTAGCGGGGGGGCGGGGGGCGCAGATACGCAGTATTTT.

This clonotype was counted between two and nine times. The CDR3 DNA reads as TGTGCCATCAGTGACTCCGTACTAGCGGGGGGGCCGGGAGATACGCAGTATTTT. Translated: CAISDSVLAGGPGDTQYF. This chain uses TRBV10-3 with TRBJ2-3; TRBD2 matches at 13 bases. With V trimmed by 3 bases and J by 5 bases, 11 bases remained unmatched. The CDR3 runs 18 residues. The germline V gene encodes CDR1 ENHRY and CDR2 SYGVKD.

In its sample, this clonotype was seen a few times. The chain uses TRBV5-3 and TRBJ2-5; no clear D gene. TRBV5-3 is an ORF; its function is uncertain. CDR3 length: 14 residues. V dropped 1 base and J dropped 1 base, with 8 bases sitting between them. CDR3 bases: TGTGCCAGAAGCTTGAGGACGGCCCAAGAGACCCAGTACTTC. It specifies CARSLRTAQETQYF.

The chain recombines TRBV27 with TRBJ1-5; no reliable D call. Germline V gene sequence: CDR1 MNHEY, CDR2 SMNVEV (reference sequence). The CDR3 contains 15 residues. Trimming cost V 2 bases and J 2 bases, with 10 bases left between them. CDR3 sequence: CASSLNPWGNQPQHF. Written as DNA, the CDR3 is TGTGCCAGCAGTTTAAACCCCTGGGGCAATCAGCCCCAGCATTTT.

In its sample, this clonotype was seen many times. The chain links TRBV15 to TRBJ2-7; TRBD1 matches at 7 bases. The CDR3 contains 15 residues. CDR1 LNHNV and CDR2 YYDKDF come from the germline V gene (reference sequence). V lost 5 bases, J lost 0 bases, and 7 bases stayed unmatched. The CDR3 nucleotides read TGTGCCACCAGCGGCTCCAGACAGGGCTCCTACGAGCAGTACTTC. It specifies CATSGSRQGSYEQYF. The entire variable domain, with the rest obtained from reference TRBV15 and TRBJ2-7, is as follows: DAMVIQNPRYQVTQFGKPVTLSCSQTLNHNVMYWYQQKSSQAPKLLFHYYDKDFNNEADTPDNFQSRRPNTSFCFLDIRSPGLGDTAMYLCATSGSRQGSYEQYFGPGTRLTVT.

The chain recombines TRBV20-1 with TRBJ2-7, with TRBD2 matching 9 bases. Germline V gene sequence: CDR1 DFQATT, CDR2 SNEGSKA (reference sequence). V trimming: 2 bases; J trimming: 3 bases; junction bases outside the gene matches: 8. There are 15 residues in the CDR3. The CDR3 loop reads CSARSMSSGDYEQYF. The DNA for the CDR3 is TGCAGTGCTAGATCGATGTCTAGCGGGGACTACGAGCAGTACTTC.

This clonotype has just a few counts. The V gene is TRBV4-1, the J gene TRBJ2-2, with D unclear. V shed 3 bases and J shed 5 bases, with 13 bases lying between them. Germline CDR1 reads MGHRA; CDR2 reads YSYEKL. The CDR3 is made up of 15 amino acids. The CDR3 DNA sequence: TGCGCCAGCAGCCACCCGGCCCCCGGAACCGGGGAGCTGTTTTTT. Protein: CASSHPAPGTGELFF.

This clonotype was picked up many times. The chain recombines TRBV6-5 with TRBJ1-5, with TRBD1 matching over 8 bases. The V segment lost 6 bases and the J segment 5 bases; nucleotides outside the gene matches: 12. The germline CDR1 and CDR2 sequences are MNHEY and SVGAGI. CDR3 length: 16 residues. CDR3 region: CASSSQGGISDQPQHF. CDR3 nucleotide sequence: TGTGCCAGCAGCTCACAGGGGGGGATCTCCGATCAGCCCCAGCATTTT.

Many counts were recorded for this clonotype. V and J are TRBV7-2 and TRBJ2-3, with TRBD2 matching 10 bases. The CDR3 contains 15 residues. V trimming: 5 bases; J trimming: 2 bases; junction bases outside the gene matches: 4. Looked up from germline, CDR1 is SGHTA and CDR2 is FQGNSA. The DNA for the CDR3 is TGTGCCAGCAGCGCCGGACTAGCGGTCACAGATACGCAGTATTTT. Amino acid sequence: CASSAGLAVTDTQYF.

CDR3 DNA: TGTGCCTGGAGTGTACTTGGGAGTACCACAGATACGCAGTATTTT. Its protein product is CAWSVLGSTTDTQYF. V and J are TRBV30 and TRBJ2-3; weak D call: TRBD2 (5 bases). The germline CDR1 and CDR2 sequences are GTSNPN and SVGIG (reference sequence). Between the trimmed V and J ends, which lost 0 bases and 2 bases, there was a span of 12 bases. The CDR3 runs 15 residues.